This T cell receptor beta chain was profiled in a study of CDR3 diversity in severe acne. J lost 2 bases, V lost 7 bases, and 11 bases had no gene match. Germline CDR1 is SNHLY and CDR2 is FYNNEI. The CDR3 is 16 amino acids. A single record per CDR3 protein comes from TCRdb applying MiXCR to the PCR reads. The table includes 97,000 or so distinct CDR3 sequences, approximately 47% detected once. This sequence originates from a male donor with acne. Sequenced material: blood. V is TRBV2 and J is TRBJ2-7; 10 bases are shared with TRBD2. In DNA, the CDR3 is TGTGCCAGCACCGGAGCGGGAGGGCCTTTCCCCTACGAGCAGTACTTC. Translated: CASTGAGGPFPYEQYF.